Presented here are 18 T cell receptor beta chains from one specimen sequenced in a study of T cell responses to AZD1222 COVID-19 vaccine. The protocol was immunoSEQ multiplex PCR, while the TCRdb copy is restricted to in-frame clones and leaves out a portion. The table includes about 150,000 clones, over 90% detected once. Sample: peripheral blood, taken on day 0 of AZD1222 vaccination. The receptor source for this set is an adult in good health.

This chain links TRBV9 with TRBJ2-7, with 7 bases lining up with TRBD1. V shed 3 bases, J shed 3 bases, and the junction held 9 bases outside the gene matches. This CDR3 contains 15 residues. CDR1 SGDLS and CDR2 YYNGEE come from the germline V gene. CDR3 sequence (DNA): TGTGCCAGCAGCGCTACCGGGACAGCTTACTACGAGCAGTACTTC. The encoded protein is CASSATGTAYYEQYF.

The count of this clone is one. The J gene is TRBJ2-1, the V gene TRBV4-1; 9 nucleotides line up with TRBD1. Germline lookup yields CDR1 MGHRA and CDR2 YSYEKL. The CDR3 spans 14 residues. V shed 4 bases, J shed 8 bases, and the junction held 6 bases outside the gene matches. This CDR3 reads CASSLPGQGYEQFF. The CDR3 DNA reads as TGCGCCAGCAGCCTACCGGGACAGGGCTATGAGCAGTTCTTC.

CDR3 region: CATSREIYAEPSTDTQYF. CDR3 nucleotide sequence: TGTGCCACCAGCAGAGAAATATATGCGGAGCCTAGCACAGATACGCAGTATTTT. The chain employs TRBV15 and TRBJ2-3; D not certain. The germline V gene has CDR1 LNHNV and CDR2 YYDKDF (reference sequence). CDR3 length equals 18 residues. Trimming removed 0 bases at V and 0 bases at J, with 16 bases between.

This rearrangement joins TRBV7-9 to TRBJ1-4; D is perhaps TRBD1 (6 bases). V lost 2 bases and J lost 6, with 10 bases in between. The CDR3 is made up of 14 amino acids. Germline-derived CDR1 and CDR2 are SEHNR and FQNEAQ (reference sequence). The CDR3 coding sequence is TGTGCCAGCAGCTTACAACAGGGTGATGAAAAACTGTTTTTT. Protein sequence: CASSLQQGDEKLFF.

The rearrangement joins TRBV9 to TRBJ1-4; D may be TRBD1 (6 bases). This CDR3 spans 14 amino acids. Germline loops: CDR1 SGDLS, CDR2 YYNGEE. V lost 0 bases to trimming and J lost 6 bases, with 9 bases between them. CDR3 sequence reads: CASSVGSGDEKLFF. The CDR3 coding sequence is TGTGCCAGCAGCGTAGGGTCAGGGGATGAAAAACTGTTTTTT. Full variable domain (rest looked up from reference TRBV9 and TRBJ1-4): DSGVTQTPKHLITATGQRVTLRCSPRSGDLSVYWYQQSLDQGLQFLIQYYNGEERAKGNILERFSAQQFPDLHSELNLSSLELGDSALYFCASSVGSGDEKLFFGSGTQLSVL.

The chain employs TRBV14 and TRBJ2-4; unclear D gene. This CDR3 spans 15 amino acids. CDR1 and CDR2 from the germline V gene are SGHDN and FVKESK. The V end was cut by 4 bases, the J end by 1 base, with 11 bases between. In DNA, the CDR3 is TGTGCCAGCAGCCCCAACAGCTGGGCCAAAAACATTCAGTACTTC. This encodes CASSPNSWAKNIQYF.

The chain links TRBV12-3 or TRBV12-4 to TRBJ1-3; no clear D gene. Trimming removed 3 bases from V and 14 bases from J, with 14 bases in between. The CDR3 sequence is 12 residues long. The CDR3 region is CASSLSRNRLYF. The CDR3 nucleotides read TGTGCCAGCAGTTTGTCCCGGAACCGTTTATATTTT.

V usage is TRBV5-4 and J usage is TRBJ1-1; D is unresolved. The CDR3 sequence is 11 residues long. CDR1 is SGHNT and CDR2 is YYREEE in the germline V gene (reference sequence). Trimming stripped 4 bases from V and 7 bases from J, with 8 bases between. CDR3: CASSQGNEAFF. The CDR3 nucleotides are TGTGCCAGCAGCCAAGGGAATGAAGCTTTCTTT. Full variable domain (rest looked up from reference TRBV5-4 and TRBJ1-1): ETGVTQSPTHLIKTRGQQVTLRCSSQSGHNTVSWYQQALGQGPQFIFQYYREEENGRGNFPPRFSGLQFPNYSSELNVNALELDDSALYLCASSQGNEAFFGQGTRLTVV.

The chain is built from TRBV15 and TRBJ2-1; 10 nucleotides line up with TRBD2. Germline V gene data show CDR1 as LNHNV and CDR2 as YYDKDF (reference sequence). The CDR3 sequence is 18 residues long. The ends lost 3 bases at V and 1 base at J; junction bases unmatched: 9. Here the CDR3 DNA reads TGTGCCACCAGCAGGGCCTCCCTAGCGGGAGTTTCCTACAATGAGCAGTTCTTC. It translates to CATSRASLAGVSYNEQFF.

The chain has TRBV15 and TRBJ2-7; D may match TRBD1 or TRBD2 (5 bases each). This CDR3 has 14 amino acids. CDR1 is LNHNV and CDR2 is YYDKDF in the germline V gene (reference sequence). Trimming left V 3 bases short and J 2 bases short, with 11 bases between. The CDR3: CATSRRDGTYEQYF. DNA of the CDR3: TGTGCCACCAGCAGGAGGGACGGAACCTACGAGCAGTACTTC.

V usage is TRBV25-1 and J usage is TRBJ1-2; D gene ambiguous. This CDR3 contains 12 residues. In germline, CDR1 is MGHDK, CDR2 SYGVNS. Deletions cut 6 bases from V and 3 bases from J, with 8 bases between. CDR3 in DNA: TGTGCCAGCAGGGACCGAGACTATGGCTACACCTTC. Its translation is CASRDRDYGYTF.

The chain links TRBV5-1 to TRBJ2-3; 14 bases fit TRBD2. In germline, CDR1 is SGHRS, CDR2 YFSETQ. J lost 3 bases, V lost 3 bases, and 6 bases had no gene match. The CDR3 covers 17 residues. The CDR3 here is CASSSKTSGRETDTQYF. The CDR3 bases are TGCGCCAGCAGCTCGAAGACTAGCGGGAGGGAAACAGATACGCAGTATTTT.

The V call is TRBV7-9, the J call TRBJ2-5, with D unresolved. The CDR3 has 13 residues. Germline CDR1 reads SEHNR; CDR2 reads FQNEAQ (reference sequence). The germline V and J ends were trimmed by 5 bases and 7 bases, with 14 bases remaining between them. This chain's CDR3 is CASSLVARGTQYF. CDR3 DNA sequence: TGTGCCAGCAGCCTTGTGGCCCGAGGGACCCAGTACTTC.

The chain employs TRBV11-2 and TRBJ2-4, with D perhaps matching TRBD2 (5 bases). Germline CDR1 SGHAT, CDR2 FQNNGV. Trimming took off 0 bases at V and 8 bases at J, with 11 bases between the two ends. There are 14 residues in the CDR3. CDR3 protein: CASSLDRGSDIQYF. In DNA form, the CDR3 reads TGTGCCAGCAGCTTAGATCGGGGATCGGACATTCAGTACTTC.

This chain joins TRBV5-4 and TRBJ2-2; the D is unclear. Germline V gene lookup returns CDR1 SGHNT and CDR2 YYREEE (reference sequence). V was trimmed by 0 bases and J by 1 base, leaving 10 bases between them. This CDR3 is built from 16 residues. The CDR3 bases are TGTGCCAGCAGCTTGGAGCTAGTTGGGAACACCGGGGAGCTGTTTTTT. It translates to CASSLELVGNTGELFF.

The CDR3 DNA is TGTGCCAGCAGTTTATCCTACAGATCCTACGAGCAGTACTTC. It is translated as CASSLSYRSYEQYF. The V gene is TRBV27, the J gene TRBJ2-7; D uncertain. Trimming shortened V by 0 bases and J by 1 base, and 7 bases separated the two germline ends. Germline CDR1 MNHEY, CDR2 SMNVEV (reference sequence). The CDR3 spans 14 residues.

The CDR3, as DNA: TGTGCCAGCAGCTTTGGAGACTTGCTATACTTC. It specifies CASSFGDLLYF. V is TRBV13 and J is TRBJ2-5; D is undetermined. This CDR3 spans 11 amino acids. CDR1 and CDR2 (germline): PRHDT, FYEKMQ (reference sequence). V shed 3 bases and J shed 14 bases, with 13 bases lying between them.

The chain joins TRBV12-5 to TRBJ2-1, with 9 bases identical to TRBD2. This CDR3 region has 14 residues. Germline CDR1 LGHNT, CDR2 FRNRAP. V lost 2 bases and J lost 10; bases outside the gene matches: 6. CDR3 DNA sequence: TGTGCTAGTGGTTTGAGTAGCGGGAGATACGAGCAGTTCTTC. It yields the protein CASGLSSGRYEQFF.